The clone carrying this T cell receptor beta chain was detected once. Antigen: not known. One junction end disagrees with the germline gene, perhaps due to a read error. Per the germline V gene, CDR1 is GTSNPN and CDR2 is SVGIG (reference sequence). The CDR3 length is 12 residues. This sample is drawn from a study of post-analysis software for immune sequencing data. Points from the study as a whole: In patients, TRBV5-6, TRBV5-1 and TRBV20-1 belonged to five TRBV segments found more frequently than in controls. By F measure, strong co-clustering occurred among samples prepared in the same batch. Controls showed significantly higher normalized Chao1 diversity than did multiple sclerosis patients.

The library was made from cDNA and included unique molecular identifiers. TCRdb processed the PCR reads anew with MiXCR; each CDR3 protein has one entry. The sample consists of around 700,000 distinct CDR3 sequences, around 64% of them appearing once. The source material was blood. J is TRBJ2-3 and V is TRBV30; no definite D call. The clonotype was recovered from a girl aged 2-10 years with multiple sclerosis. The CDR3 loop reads CARSDRTDTQYF. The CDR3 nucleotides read TGTGCCCGGAGTGATAGAACAGATACGCAGTATTTT.